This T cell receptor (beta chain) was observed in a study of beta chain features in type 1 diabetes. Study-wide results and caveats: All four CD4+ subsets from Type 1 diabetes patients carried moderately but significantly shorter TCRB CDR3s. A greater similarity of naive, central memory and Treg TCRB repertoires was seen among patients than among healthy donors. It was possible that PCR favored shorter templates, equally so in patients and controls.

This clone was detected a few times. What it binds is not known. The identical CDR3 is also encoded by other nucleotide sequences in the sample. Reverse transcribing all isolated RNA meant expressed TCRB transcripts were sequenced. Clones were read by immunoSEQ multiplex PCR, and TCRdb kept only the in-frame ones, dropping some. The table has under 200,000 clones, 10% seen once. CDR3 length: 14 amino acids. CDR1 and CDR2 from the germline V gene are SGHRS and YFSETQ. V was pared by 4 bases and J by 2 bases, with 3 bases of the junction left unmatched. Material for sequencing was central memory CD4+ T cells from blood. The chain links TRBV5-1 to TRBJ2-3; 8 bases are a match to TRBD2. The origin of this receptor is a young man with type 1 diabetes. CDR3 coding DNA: TGCGCCAGCAGCCCTGGACTAGCCACAGATACGCAGTATTTT. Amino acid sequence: CASSPGLATDTQYF.